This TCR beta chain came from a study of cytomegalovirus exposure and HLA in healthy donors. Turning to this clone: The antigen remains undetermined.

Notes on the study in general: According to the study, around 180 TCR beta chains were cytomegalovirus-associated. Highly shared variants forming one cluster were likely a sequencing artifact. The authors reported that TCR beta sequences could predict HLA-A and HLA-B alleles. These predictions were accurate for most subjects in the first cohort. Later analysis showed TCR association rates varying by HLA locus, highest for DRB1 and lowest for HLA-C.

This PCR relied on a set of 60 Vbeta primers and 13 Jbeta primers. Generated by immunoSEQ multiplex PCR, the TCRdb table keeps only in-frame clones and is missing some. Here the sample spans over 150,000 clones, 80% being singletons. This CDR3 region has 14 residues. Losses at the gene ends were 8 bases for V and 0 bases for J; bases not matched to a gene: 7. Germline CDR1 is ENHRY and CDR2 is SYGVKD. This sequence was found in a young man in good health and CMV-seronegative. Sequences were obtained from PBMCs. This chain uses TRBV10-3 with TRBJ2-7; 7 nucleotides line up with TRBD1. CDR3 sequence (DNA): TGTGCCATCGCCTCCGGGACAGTCTCCTACGAGCAGTACTTC. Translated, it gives CAIASGTVSYEQYF.